A selection of T cell receptor beta chains follows, all from one sample in a study of CD8+ T cells in alopecia areata. Here immunoSEQ multiplex PCR was the method, and the copy in TCRdb shows in-frame clones only, minus some. The data show about 200,000 clones, around 50% seen once. The specimen was CD8+ T cells sorted from blood. These receptors were obtained from a human donor in good health. CDR3s include the opening cysteine and the closing phenylalanine or tryptophan. A D gene is named only where the DNA matches it firmly. Size values are once, few and many counts, or a class for expanded clones, and some rows have none.

j_call cdr3_length d_call v_call clone_size cdr3_nt cdr3_aa
TRBJ2-6 21 NA TRBV5-1 NA TGCGCCAGCAGCTTGGAACCGGTTAGGGCAAAAACACTCGATGGGGCCAACGTCCTGACTTTC CASSLEPVRAKTLDGANVLTF
TRBJ1-2 15 NA TRBV14 NA TGTGCCAGCAGCGACCGGGACGGGGTCAGCTATGGCTACACCTTC CASSDRDGVSYGYTF
TRBJ2-3 16 TRBD2 TRBV29-1 NA TGCAGCCCCCTGTCCAAAGGTGGGGGAGGGCCAGATACGCAGTATTTT CSPLSKGGGGPDTQYF
TRBJ1-1 13 NA TRBV19 few TGTGCCAGTAGTATATCAACTGATGCTGAAGCTTTCTTT CASSISTDAEAFF
TRBJ1-2 14 NA TRBV5-1 once TGCGCCAGCAGCTTTCGGGGGGCTGACTATGGCTACACCTTC CASSFRGADYGYTF
TRBJ1-2 14 NA TRBV29-1 NA TGCAGCGTTCTTGAGTCAGGGGACGGCTATGGCTACACCTTC CSVLESGDGYGYTF
TRBJ1-5 11 NA TRBV12-5 NA TGTGCTAGTGCCCGAGATCAGCCCCAGCATTTT CASARDQPQHF
TRBJ2-7 14 NA TRBV18 NA TGTGCCAGCTCACCGGGCCAGGGCGCCTACGAGCAGTACTTC CASSPGQGAYEQYF
TRBJ2-5 15 NA TRBV9 NA TGTGCCAGCAGCGGTAGCGTGGGGGTTCAAGAGACCCAGTACTTC CASSGSVGVQETQYF
TRBJ2-5 15 TRBD2 TRBV7-2 NA TGTGCCAGCAGCCCGTCAGCGGGGTGGGGGGAGACCCAGTACTTC CASSPSAGWGETQYF
TRBJ2-7 13 NA TRBV27 once TGTGCCAGCACCCCAGGACAGTCCTACGAGCAGTACTTC CASTPGQSYEQYF
TRBJ2-1 14 TRBD1 TRBV29-1 NA TGCAGCGCTTACGGGACAGCGGTTCACAATGAGCAGTTCTTC CSAYGTAVHNEQFF